These T cell receptor beta chains were read from a single sample in a study of T cells in Graves' hyperthyroidism and ophthalmopathy. TCRdb fed the multiplex PCR reads into MiXCR, producing one record per CDR3 protein. The sample has 500,000 or so distinct CDR3 sequences, roughly 17% seen once. The sample taken for sequencing was blood. These receptors all come from a woman aged 18-29 years with Graves' ophthalmopathy. Each CDR3 is given with its conserved first and last residue. The D gene is left open where the match is weak. The size field is filled for only some rows; it gives once, few, many or a size class.

CDR3 | DNA | J | V | size | D
CASSYSLAGSLLEQYF | TGTGCCAGCAGTTACTCTCTAGCGGGGTCCCTTCTGGAGCAGTACTTC | TRBJ2-7 | TRBV6-5 | NA | TRBD2
CASSQGGGVGTDTQYF | TGTGCCAGCAGCCAAGGAGGTGGGGTTGGCACAGATACGCAGTATTTT | TRBJ2-3 | TRBV3-1 | few | NA
CSARGGINEKLFF | TGCAGTGCTAGGGGGGGGATTAATGAAAAACTGTTTTTT | TRBJ1-4 | TRBV20-1 | NA | NA
CAWSVGGGTFF | NA | TRBJ1-1 | TRBV30 | few | NA
CATSRGQTNEKLFF | TGTGCCACCAGCAGAGGACAGACTAATGAAAAACTGTTTTTT | TRBJ1-4 | TRBV15 | NA | NA
CASSQERDRGRGEASPLHF | TGTGCCAGCAGCCAAGAAAGGGACAGGGGCAGAGGTGAAGCTTCACCCCTCCACTTT | TRBJ1-6 | TRBV4-2 | few | TRBD1
CASLLVPGELFF | TGTGCCAGCCTCCTAGTTCCCGGGGAGCTGTTTTTT | TRBJ2-2 | TRBV7-6 | few | NA
CASTPGAGGNQPQHF | TGTGCCAGCACCCCGGGGGCAGGGGGAAATCAGCCCCAGCATTTT | TRBJ1-5 | TRBV6-1 | many | TRBD1
CASSLTSGSRYEQYF | TGTGCCAGCAGTTTGACTAGCGGGAGTCGGTACGAGCAGTACTTC | TRBJ2-7 | TRBV28 | many | TRBD2
CASSQRGGHEQYF | TGTGCCAGCAGCCAACGCGGGGGCCACGAGCAGTACTTC | TRBJ2-7 | TRBV6-1 | many | NA
CASRETDLNTEAFF | TGTGCCAGTAGAGAGACAGATTTGAACACTGAAGCTTTCTTT | TRBJ1-1 | TRBV19 | once | NA
CASSLEYGGNTIYF | TGTGCCAGCAGCTTAGAATACGGAGGAAACACCATATATTTT | TRBJ1-3 | TRBV11-2 | many | NA
CSASGQGWTEAFF | TGCAGTGCTAGTGGACAGGGGTGGACTGAAGCTTTCTTT | TRBJ1-1 | TRBV20-1 | NA | TRBD1
CASSLVSMMNTEAFF | TGCGCCAGCAGCTTGGTGTCGATGATGAACACTGAAGCTTTCTTT | TRBJ1-1 | TRBV5-1 | NA | NA
CASSPEVDTDTQYF | TGTGCCAGCAGCCCCGAGGTAGACACAGATACGCAGTATTTT | TRBJ2-3 | TRBV11-2 | many | NA
CASREGGRQLGYTGELFF | TGTGCCAGCAGGGAGGGGGGCCGGCAGCTGGGGTATACCGGGGAGCTGTTTTTT | TRBJ2-2 | TRBV6-1 | NA | NA
CAISAGLAGDTSYEQYF | TGTGCCATCAGTGCGGGACTAGCGGGGGATACCTCCTACGAGCAGTACTTC | TRBJ2-7 | TRBV10-3 | many | TRBD2
CASSLEQGVNTEAFF | TGCGCCAGCAGCTTGGAGCAGGGGGTGAACACTGAAGCTTTCTTT | TRBJ1-1 | TRBV5-1 | few | TRBD1
CASSNRGDADTQYF | TGTGCCAGCAGTAATAGGGGTGATGCAGATACGCAGTATTTT | TRBJ2-3 | TRBV6-1 | NA | NA
CASSRPGTGVNEQYF | TGTGCCAGCAGTAGACCCGGGACAGGGGTCAACGAGCAGTACTTC | TRBJ2-7 | TRBV28 | many | TRBD1